This T cell receptor (beta chain) was profiled in a study of OX40 agonist ivuxolimab in advanced cancers. The study's findings and limits: In the 0.1 to 3.0 mg/kg range, CD4+ and CD8+ blood T cells had expanded clonally by week 6. The antigens recognized by the expanded peripheral T cells, that is their antigen specificity, were not determined.

Here immunoSEQ multiplex PCR was the method, and the copy in TCRdb shows in-frame clones only, minus some. The data hold some 80,000 clones, with roughly 86% observed a single time. CDR1 and CDR2 from the germline V gene are GTSNPN and SVGIG (reference sequence). CDR3 length: 14 residues. V was clipped by 3 bases and J by 7 bases; unmatched bases: 8. As for this clone: What it binds is not known.

Exclusion of a patient followed from autoimmune disease history or systemic immunosuppression. This sequence joins TRBV30 and TRBJ1-1; 10 positions match TRBD1. The TCR sequence derives from an adult with an advanced solid tumor such as melanoma, head and neck, liver or kidney cancer. This specimen was CD4+ or CD8+ T cells sorted from blood, taken in a trial of the OX40 agonist ivuxolimab. The CDR3 is CAWSADGTGVEAFF. The DNA for the CDR3 is TGTGCCTGGAGCGCGGATGGGACAGGGGTTGAAGCTTTCTTT.